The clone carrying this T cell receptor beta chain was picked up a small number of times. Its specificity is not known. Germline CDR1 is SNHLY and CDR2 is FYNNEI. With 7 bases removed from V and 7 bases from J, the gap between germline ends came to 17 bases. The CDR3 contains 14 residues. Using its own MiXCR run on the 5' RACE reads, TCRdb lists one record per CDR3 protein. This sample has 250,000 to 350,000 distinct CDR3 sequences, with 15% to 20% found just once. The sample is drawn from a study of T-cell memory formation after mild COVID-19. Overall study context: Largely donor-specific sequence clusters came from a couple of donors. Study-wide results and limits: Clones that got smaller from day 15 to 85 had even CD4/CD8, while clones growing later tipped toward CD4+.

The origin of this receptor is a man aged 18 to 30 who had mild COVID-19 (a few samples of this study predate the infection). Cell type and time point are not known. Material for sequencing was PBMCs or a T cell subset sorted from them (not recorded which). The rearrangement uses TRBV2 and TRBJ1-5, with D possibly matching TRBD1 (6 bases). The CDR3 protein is CASTSDRIGQPQHF. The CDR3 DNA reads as TGTGCCAGCACCTCGGACAGAATCGGCCAGCCCCAGCATTTT.